This T cell receptor (beta chain) was found in a study of T cell repertoires in cytomegalovirus infection. Overall study context: CMV epitopes used comprised recently identified HLA-C-restricted ones and well-studied HLA-B-restricted ones. Public TCR beta signatures marked donors with CMV infection and the matching HLA. Study-level findings and limits: HLA-C-restricted TCR beta clonotypes specific for CMV led the ex vivo response. Carriers of CMV plus the relevant HLA were identified by cumulative public TCR beta family frequency.

Comment on this clonotype: What it binds is unknown.

TCRdb re-called the reads through MiXCR, storing one row per CDR3 protein. This sample has more than 85,000 distinct CDR3 sequences, with around 30% found just once. CDR3 length equals 15 residues. The ends were cut back, 6 bases at V and 7 bases at J, with 18 bases in the middle. Germline-derived CDR1 and CDR2 are MNHEY and SMNVEV (reference sequence). This sequence joins TRBV27 and TRBJ2-2; tentatively, D is TRBD2 (6 bases). The clonotype comes from a human donor in good health (CMV status not recorded). Some clones in this sample may be carry-over from other donors' samples. The sample was CD8+ T cells from cultured PBMCs, taken from culture after CMV antigen stimulation. CDR3 bases: TGTGCCAGCAGACGACTAGAAGGAAGCCACGGGGAGCTGTTTTTT. Its protein is CASRRLEGSHGELFF.